These 8 T cell receptor beta chains came from one sample sequenced in a study of T cell repertoires in cytomegalovirus infection. Their cognate antigens are unknown. TCRdb fed the reads into MiXCR, producing one record per CDR3 protein. This repertoire shows 300,000 to 400,000 distinct CDR3 sequences, under 35% found once; its top ten account for roughly 20%. This sample comprised cultured PBMCs, obtained from culture after CMV antigen stimulation. The receptors were gathered from a human donor in good health (CMV status not recorded). Some clones in this sample may be carry-over from other donors' samples.

This clonotype was recorded many times. The rearrangement links TRBV15 to TRBJ2-2; D not certain. V dropped 1 base and J dropped 0 bases, with 3 bases sitting between them. The germline gives CDR1 LNHNV, CDR2 YYDKDF (reference sequence). The CDR3 sequence is 14 residues long. CDR3 protein: CATSRATNTGELFF. DNA of the CDR3: TGTGCCACCAGCAGAGCCACGAACACCGGGGAGCTGTTTTTT. Complete variable domain (other parts from reference TRBV15 and TRBJ2-2): DAMVIQNPRYQVTQFGKPVTLSCSQTLNHNVMYWYQQKSSQAPKLLFHYYDKDFNNEADTPDNFQSRRPNTSFCFLDIRSPGLGDTAMYLCATSRATNTGELFFGEGSRLTVL.

The J gene is TRBJ1-4, the V gene TRBV6-5; 10 positions agree with TRBD1. Looked up from germline, CDR1 is MNHEY and CDR2 is SVGAGI. CDR3 size: 16 residues. With V trimmed by 0 bases and J by 8 bases, 6 bases remained unmatched. CDR3: CASSYSAGTGVEKLFF. As DNA, the CDR3 is TGTGCCAGCAGTTACTCGGCCGGGACAGGGGTGGAAAAACTGTTTTTT.

The rearrangement joins TRBV11-3 to TRBJ2-3, with TRBD2 matching over 8 bases. The J segment lost 2 bases and the V segment lost 5 bases, leaving 6 bases of the junction unmatched. This CDR3 has 15 residues. From germline, CDR1 is SGHNT and CDR2 YENEEA. The CDR3: CASSREGTNTDTQYF. DNA for the CDR3: TGTGCCAGCAGCCGGGAGGGGACTAACACAGATACGCAGTATTTT.

This clonotype was picked up a small number of times. The gene calls are TRBV7-9 and TRBJ1-5, with 9 bases identical to TRBD1. The CDR3 contains 15 residues. Germline lookup yields CDR1 SEHNR and CDR2 FQNEAQ (reference sequence). V gave up 7 bases and J gave up 8 bases; unmatched junction bases: 12. The CDR3 bases are TGTGCCAGCATCCCGGGACAGGGCATTCGAAAGCCCCAGCATTTT. Residues: CASIPGQGIRKPQHF.

The V gene is TRBV7-8, the J gene TRBJ2-7; 9 positions match TRBD1. The CDR3 has 15 amino acids. The germline gives CDR1 SGHVS, CDR2 FQNEAQ. Unmatched junction bases numbered 6, after V lost 5 bases and J lost 1 base. The CDR3 region is CASSGGTGNSYEQYF. CDR3 in DNA: TGTGCCAGCAGCGGAGGGACAGGGAATTCCTACGAGCAGTACTTC.

This clonotype was seen only a few times. The chain joins TRBV18 to TRBJ2-7, with D possibly called TRBD1 or TRBD2 (5 bases each). The V end lost 2 bases, the J end lost 5 bases, and 10 bases lay between the germline ends. Germline values: CDR1 KGHSH, CDR2 LQKENI. This CDR3 has 13 residues. This CDR3 is CASSPVRDHEQYF. The CDR3, as DNA: TGTGCCAGCTCACCAGTCAGGGACCACGAGCAGTACTTC.

The CDR3 spells CASSLPQRGRQQPQHF. In nucleotides, the CDR3 is TGTGCCAGCAGCCTACCCCAACGAGGCCGACAGCAGCCCCAGCATTTT. This chain joins TRBV5-5 and TRBJ1-5, with a possible D match to TRBD1 (5 bases). This CDR3 is built from 16 residues. Germline loops: CDR1 SGHKS, CDR2 YYEKEE (reference sequence). Trimming shortened V by 4 bases and J by 7 bases, and 21 bases separated the two germline ends.

The rearrangement joins TRBV11-3 to TRBJ2-1, with 7 positions matching TRBD2. The ends lost 1 base at V and 1 base at J; junction bases unmatched: 1. This CDR3 is 15 amino acids long. CDR1 SGHNT and CDR2 YENEEA come from the germline V gene. The CDR3 bases are TGTGCCAGCAGCTTAGGCGGGAGATCCTACAATGAGCAGTTCTTC. Translated: CASSLGGRSYNEQFF.